These 17 T cell receptor beta chains share one sample of origin, sequenced in a study of OX40 agonist ivuxolimab in advanced cancers. The repertoire was sequenced with immunoSEQ multiplex PCR; TCRdb's copy has only in-frame clones and lacks some. The sample has some 86,000 clones; about 85% are singletons. Sample: CD4+ or CD8+ T cells sorted from blood, taken in a trial of the OX40 agonist ivuxolimab. These receptors were collected from an adult with an advanced solid tumor such as melanoma, head and neck, liver or kidney cancer.

This sequence joins TRBV2 and TRBJ2-5; no reliable D call. The DNA matches TRBJ2-7 better at its end, which makes the J call doubtful. From germline, CDR1 is SNHLY and CDR2 FYNNEI. The CDR3 length is 14 residues. CDR3 nucleotides: TGTGCCAGCAGTGAAAGATGGGCAACCTACGAGCAGTACTTC. Its translation is CASSERWATYEQYF.

The table lists this clone with a count of one. The V and J genes are TRBV5-4 and TRBJ1-1; the D gene is possibly TRBD1 (6 bases). This CDR3 has 14 residues. In germline, CDR1 is SGHNT, CDR2 YYREEE (reference sequence). The ends were cut back, 2 bases at V and 5 bases at J, with 13 bases in the middle. CDR3 sequence: CASSLWGQETEAFF. Written as DNA, the CDR3 is TGTGCCAGCAGCTTATGGGGGCAGGAGACTGAAGCTTTCTTT.

The chain employs TRBV27 and TRBJ2-3, with D unclear. The germline V gene has CDR1 MNHEY and CDR2 SMNVEV (reference sequence). V was cut by 0 bases and J by 10 bases, with 17 bases left in between. This CDR3 contains 15 residues. The CDR3: CASSLSPDGRPPQYF. The DNA of the CDR3 is TGTGCCAGCAGTTTATCTCCGGACGGCCGGCCTCCGCAGTATTTT.

V is TRBV28 and J is TRBJ2-3; D is uncertain. The germline V gene has CDR1 MDHEN and CDR2 SYDVKM. The V gene lost 1 base and the J gene lost 1 base, with 6 bases spanning the gap. The CDR3 has 14 amino acids. CDR3 sequence reads: CASSLYGRTDTQYF. For the CDR3, the DNA is TGTGCCAGCAGTTTATACGGGCGCACAGATACGCAGTATTTT.

The rearrangement uses TRBV21-1 and TRBJ2-5; the table's D call TRBD2 went unverified against the DNA. TRBV21-1 corresponds to a pseudogene. CDR3 length: 15 residues. This CDR3 reads CASSKESGRGETQYF. CDR3 in DNA: TGTGCCAGCAGCAAAGAAAGCGGGAGAGGGGAGACCCAGTACTTC.

This clone was seen once. The chain links TRBV28 to TRBJ2-5, with D possibly being TRBD2 (6 bases). The J call could be wrong; TRBJ2-7 is a better fit for the DNA end. In germline, CDR1 is MDHEN, CDR2 SYDVKM. This CDR3 is built from 13 residues. The CDR3 loop is CATGLPGPYEQYF. CDR3 DNA: TGTGCCACGGGACTCCCAGGGCCCTACGAGCAGTACTTC.

V usage is TRBV11-2 and J usage is TRBJ2-7, with 11 positions matching TRBD1. The junction had 5 bases not matched to a gene; V was cut back by 6 bases and J by 4 bases. CDR1 and CDR2 from the germline V gene are SGHAT and FQNNGV. The CDR3 covers 14 residues. This CDR3 is CASSRTGGLYEQYF. The CDR3 DNA reads as TGTGCCAGCAGTCGGACAGGGGGCTTGTACGAGCAGTACTTC.

This clone was recorded only once. The chain links TRBV2 to TRBJ2-7; weak D call: TRBD1 (6 bases). V was pared by 11 bases and J by 3 bases, with 14 bases between. Germline loops: CDR1 SNHLY, CDR2 FYNNEI. The CDR3 contains 12 residues. The CDR3 loop reads CASKRTDYEQYF. Here the CDR3 DNA reads TGTGCCTCAAAGAGGACAGACTACGAGCAGTACTTC.

As DNA, the CDR3 is TGTGCCAGCAGTGCTACGGGGGGATTGGGCAATCAGCCCCAGCATTTT. This translates into CASSATGGLGNQPQHF. The J gene is TRBJ1-5, the V gene TRBV25-1; a possible D gene is TRBD1 (5 bases). CDR3 length: 16 residues. Germline values: CDR1 MGHDK, CDR2 SYGVNS. V lost 4 bases to trimming and J lost 2 bases, with 15 bases between them. Drawing the rest from reference TRBV25-1 and TRBJ1-5, the complete variable domain is EADIYQTPRYLVIGTGKKITLECSQTMGHDKMYWYQQDPGMELHLIHYSYGVNSTEKGDLSSESTVSRIRTEHFPLTLESARPSHTSQYLCASSATGGLGNQPQHFGDGTRLSIL.

This clone was observed a handful of times. The chain carries TRBV5-6 and TRBJ2-6; D possibly matches TRBD1 or TRBD2 (5 bases each). Germline V gene data show CDR1 as SGHDT and CDR2 as YYEEEE. Trimming shortened V by 4 bases and J by 0 bases, and 20 bases separated the two germline ends. This CDR3 is 19 amino acids long. The CDR3 loop is CASSQARDPPGSGANVLTF. The CDR3 DNA sequence: TGTGCCAGCAGCCAGGCCAGGGACCCACCGGGCTCTGGGGCCAACGTCCTGACTTTC.

V and J are TRBV13 and TRBJ2-7, with 7 positions matching TRBD2. The CDR3 runs 15 residues. In germline, CDR1 is PRHDT, CDR2 FYEKMQ (reference sequence). V shed 4 bases and J 6 bases; nucleotides not matched to a gene: 12. CDR3 loop: CASSSLAGWRSEQYF. The DNA of the CDR3 is TGTGCCAGCAGCTCTTTAGCGGGTTGGCGTTCCGAGCAGTACTTC.

V gene TRBV5-4 combines with J gene TRBJ2-3, with D unresolved. The CDR3 contains 14 residues. CDR1 and CDR2 (germline): SGHNT, YYREEE (reference sequence). The V and J ends lost 4 bases and 0 bases respectively, with 9 bases between them. The chain's CDR3 is CASSTRGSTDTQYF. DNA for the CDR3: TGTGCCAGCAGCACCCGTGGTAGCACAGATACGCAGTATTTT.

This chain links TRBV4-2 with TRBJ2-7, with D hard to call. Germline V gene data show CDR1 as LGHNA and CDR2 as YNFKEQ. The germline V and J ends were trimmed by 0 bases and 3 bases, with 15 bases remaining between them. The CDR3 is made up of 16 amino acids. CDR3 nucleotides: TGTGCCAGCAGCCAAGATGGTGAGGCCCGGCTCTACGAGCAGTACTTC. Amino acid sequence: CASSQDGEARLYEQYF.

Remarks on this clone: The sample has other DNA sequences that encode this CDR3 too. The chain recombines TRBV7-3 with TRBJ2-3; 7 nucleotides agree with TRBD2. V was clipped by 2 bases and J by 1 base; unmatched bases: 0. This CDR3 has 14 amino acids. The germline V gene has CDR1 SGHTA and CDR2 FQGTGA. The CDR3 coding sequence is TGTGCCAGCAGCTTAGCGGGGGGCACAGATACGCAGTATTTT. It codes for CASSLAGGTDTQYF.

J is TRBJ1-3 and V is TRBV5-8; D may be TRBD1 (5 bases). The germline V gene encodes CDR1 SGHTS and CDR2 YDEGEE. The CDR3 has 16 residues. The ends were cut back, 0 bases at V and 1 base at J, with 11 bases in the middle. CDR3 sequence reads: CASSLAARGSGNTIYF. CDR3 DNA: TGTGCCAGCAGCTTGGCAGCGCGGGGGTCTGGAAACACCATATATTTT. Looking up the rest from reference TRBV5-8 and TRBJ1-3 gives the full variable domain: EAGVTQSPTHLIKTRGQQATLRCSPISGHTSVYWYQQALGLGLQFLLWYDEGEERNRGNFPPRFSGRQFPNYSSELNVNALELEDSALYLCASSLAARGSGNTIYFGEGSWLTVV.

In nucleotides, the CDR3 is TGTGCCAGCTCTGACGGGACAAACATTCAGTACTTC. Translating gives CASSDGTNIQYF. This rearrangement joins TRBV7-9 to TRBJ2-4; the D call may be TRBD1 or TRBD2 (5 bases each). This CDR3 is built from 12 residues. Germline values: CDR1 SEHNR, CDR2 FQNEAQ (reference sequence). Trimming left V 8 bases short and J 6 bases short, with 11 bases between.

The V and J genes are TRBV12-2 and TRBJ2-1; the DNA was not compared with TRBD2, the D call given in the table. TRBV12-2 corresponds to a pseudogene. The CDR3 length is 16 residues. CDR3 amino acids: CASRPNGGSSYNEQFF. The CDR3 DNA reads as TGTGCAAGTCGCCCCAATGGGGGGAGCTCCTACAATGAGCAGTTCTTC.